This T cell receptor (beta chain) came from a study of PD-L1 blockade in urothelial cancer. V lost 7 bases and J 0 bases, leaving 14 bases between the germline ends. This CDR3 comprises 15 residues. The V gene's germline CDR1 is MGHRA and CDR2 YSYEKL. Libraries were prepared by immunoSEQ multiplex PCR; TCRdb keeps only in-frame clonotypes and omits some of them. This table has some 80,000 clones, around 85% appearing once. This clone has more than one count but fewer than ten. Time point indicated: pretreatment peripheral blood. This TCR came from a man aged 35 to 55 with urothelial cancer. The chain is built from TRBV4-1 and TRBJ2-3; D gene ambiguous. The specimen comprised PBMCs, sampled around atezolizumab (anti-PD-L1) treatment. As DNA, the CDR3 is TGCGCCAGCATGCGGAGCCCGATTAGCACAGATACGCAGTATTTT. Amino acids: CASMRSPISTDTQYF.